The 20 T cell receptor beta chains listed next were all sequenced from one sample in a study of blood T cells in healthy people across ages. Primed by a sample-barcoded 5' primer and a J-beta primer mix, a second PCR proceeded for roughly 7 to 11 cycles. MiXCR, run by TCRdb on the 5' RACE reads, gives a single entry per CDR3 protein. The profile shows some 1.4 million distinct CDR3 sequences, around 42% of them singletons. Source material: blood. All receptors derive from a woman under 30 in good health.

Comment on this clonotype: Sequence at one end of the junction differs from germline and may be a read error. The rearrangement uses TRBV4-1 and TRBJ2-3; the match to TRBD2 covers 12 bases. This CDR3 contains 20 residues. Germline loops: CDR1 MGHRA, CDR2 YSYEKL. CDR3 loop: CASSRSGTSGHKVVTDMQYF. The CDR3 nucleotides read TGCGCCAGCAGCCGGTCCGGGACTAGCGGGCATAAGGTCGTGACAGATATGCAGTATTTT.

This sequence joins TRBV12-5 and TRBJ2-1; the match to TRBD2 covers 10 bases. V lost 4 bases and J lost 8; bases outside the gene matches: 14. CDR1 and CDR2 from the germline V gene are LGHNT and FRNRAP. This CDR3 has 17 residues. The CDR3 DNA reads as TGTGCTAGTGGTTCTGGCTTGGCACTAGCGGGATCGTATGAGCAGTTCTTC. Its protein is CASGSGLALAGSYEQFF. Based on the CDR3 plus reference TRBV12-5 and TRBJ2-1, the full variable domain is DARVTQTPRHKVTEMGQEVTMRCQPILGHNTVFWYRQTMMQGLELLAYFRNRAPLDDSGMPKDRFSAEMPDATLATLKIQPSEPRDSAVYFCASGSGLALAGSYEQFFGPGTRLTVL.

The sample holds a few counts of this clonotype. The rearrangement links TRBV12-3 or TRBV12-4 to TRBJ1-5, with 7 bases identical to TRBD1. The CDR3 loop spans 15 amino acids. V shed 5 bases and J 6 bases; nucleotides not matched to a gene: 10. CDR3 nucleotides: TGTGCCAGCAGTACTAAACAGGGGTTCGGTCAGCCCCAGCATTTT. The encoded protein is CASSTKQGFGQPQHF.

This rearrangement joins TRBV4-1 to TRBJ1-1; a possible D gene is TRBD1 (5 bases). The germline V gene encodes CDR1 MGHRA and CDR2 YSYEKL. This CDR3 is built from 16 residues. The germline V and J ends were trimmed by 0 bases and 1 base, with 12 bases remaining between them. CDR3 in amino acids: CASSQETQTGNTEAFF. CDR3 in DNA: TGCGCCAGCAGCCAAGAAACGCAAACAGGGAACACTGAAGCTTTCTTT.

The table lists this clonotype with a few counts. This chain connects TRBV7-9 to TRBJ2-5; D is possibly TRBD1 (5 bases). The CDR3 runs 14 residues. CDR1 is SEHNR, CDR2 FQNEAQ, per germline (reference sequence). Trimming took off 5 bases at V and 2 bases at J, with 12 bases between the two ends. The CDR3 sequence is CASSPDSLQETQYF. CDR3 DNA sequence: TGTGCCAGCAGCCCAGACAGCTTGCAAGAGACCCAGTACTTC.

This clonotype was counted a few times. The J gene is TRBJ2-3, the V gene TRBV5-1, with D perhaps TRBD1 (6 bases). From germline, CDR1 is SGHRS and CDR2 YFSETQ. The CDR3 is made up of 15 amino acids. Trimming left V 6 bases short and J 6 bases short, with 20 bases between. CDR3 coding DNA: TGCGCCAGCACCAAAAACGGACAGTCTTGGGATACGCAGTATTTT. It is translated as CASTKNGQSWDTQYF.

The V and J genes are TRBV18 and TRBJ2-1; perhaps TRBD1 as D (5 bases). Germline V gene lookup returns CDR1 KGHSH and CDR2 LQKENI. The CDR3 consists of 16 residues. V was shortened by 0 bases and J by 4 bases, with 13 bases between the two germline ends. The CDR3 is CASSPPQQGSYNEQFF. The CDR3 bases are TGTGCCAGCTCACCACCCCAGCAGGGATCTTACAATGAGCAGTTCTTC.

This clonotype was counted a few times. This sequence joins TRBV3-1 and TRBJ2-3; D remains unclear. The CDR3 sequence is 13 residues long. Germline assignment: CDR1 LGHDT and CDR2 YNNKEL (reference sequence). The germline V and J ends were trimmed by 0 bases and 10 bases, with 11 bases remaining between them. The CDR3 DNA reads TGTGCCAGCAGCCAAGAGGCTGGTAGTCCGCAGTATTTT. Residues: CASSQEAGSPQYF.

The chain couples TRBV5-1 to TRBJ2-7; 8 bases align to TRBD1. V was pared by 6 bases and J by 3 bases, with 11 bases of the junction left unmatched. The CDR3 extends over 15 amino acids. In germline, CDR1 is SGHRS, CDR2 YFSETQ. Here the CDR3 DNA reads TGCGCCAGCAAACCTGGGACAGGCCTCTACTACGAGCAGTACTTC. This sequence encodes CASKPGTGLYYEQYF. Full variable domain (rest looked up from reference TRBV5-1 and TRBJ2-7): KAGVTQTPRYLIKTRGQQVTLSCSPISGHRSVSWYQQTPGQGLQFLFEYFSETQRNKGNFPGRFSGRQFSNSRSEMNVSTLELGDSALYLCASKPGTGLYYEQYFGPGTRLTVT.

The J gene is TRBJ2-6, the V gene TRBV11-2; a weak D match, TRBD2 (5 bases). The germline V gene encodes CDR1 SGHAT and CDR2 FQNNGV. V lost 0 bases and J lost 1, with 16 bases in between. The CDR3 consists of 19 residues. CDR3 bases: TGTGCCAGCAGCTTAGAGTGGACTGGTGGTTTTTCTGGGGCCAACGTCCTGACTTTC. Encoded protein: CASSLEWTGGFSGANVLTF.

In nucleotides, the CDR3 is TGCGCCAGCAGTGAGTCCCGCGACCCCGGAGCTTTCTTT. Translated, it gives CASSESRDPGAFF. This chain joins TRBV10-2 and TRBJ1-1; D gene uncertain. This CDR3 spans 13 amino acids. Germline values: CDR1 WSHSY, CDR2 SAAADI. Trimming shortened V by 0 bases and J by 10 bases, and 12 bases separated the two germline ends.

CDR3 bases: TGTGCCAGCAGACGGACAGGGAGTAACTATGGCTACACCTTC. Its protein product is CASRRTGSNYGYTF. The genes are TRBV12-3 or TRBV12-4 and TRBJ1-2; 8 nucleotides line up with TRBD1. V lost 6 bases, J lost 1 base, and 4 bases stayed unmatched. There are 14 residues in the CDR3.

This clonotype was observed a handful of times. The chain links TRBV12-3 or TRBV12-4 to TRBJ1-2, with D unclear. The CDR3 has 17 residues. The V and J ends lost 5 bases and 0 bases respectively, with 19 bases between them. The DNA for the CDR3 is TGTGCCAGCAGTGTAAGGGCTATTTATAATGCTAACTATGGCTACACCTTC. This sequence encodes CASSVRAIYNANYGYTF.

The chain recombines TRBV2 with TRBJ2-7; 7 bases agree with TRBD1. The V gene's germline CDR1 is SNHLY and CDR2 FYNNEI. The CDR3 totals 14 residues. The V segment lost 2 bases and the J segment 3 bases; nucleotides outside the gene matches: 4. CDR3 loop: CASSETRQGYEQYF. CDR3 DNA: TGTGCCAGCAGTGAAACGAGACAGGGCTACGAGCAGTACTTC.

The genes are TRBV5-5 and TRBJ2-2, with 7 bases identical to TRBD1. CDR3 length: 14 amino acids. J was trimmed by 5 bases and V by 4 bases; bases with no gene match: 5. Germline CDR1 reads SGHKS; CDR2 reads YYEKEE (reference sequence). CDR3 sequence reads: CASSPSTGTGELFF. The CDR3 nucleotides are TGTGCCAGCAGCCCATCGACAGGGACCGGGGAGCTGTTTTTT.

This clonotype has just a few counts. This may stem from a read error, because a much larger clone lies one nucleotide away. The chain combines TRBV20-1 with TRBJ2-5, with D unclear. CDR3 length: 12 residues. The germline V and J ends were trimmed by 5 bases and 11 bases, with 18 bases remaining between them. CDR1 is DFQATT, CDR2 SNEGSKA, per germline (reference sequence). In DNA, the CDR3 is TGCAGTGCTCGAAGGCCCTACAATGAGCAGTACTTC. Translating it yields CSARRPYNEQYF.

Here the CDR3 reads CATSSRMADTQYF. The DNA for the CDR3 is TGTGCCACCAGCAGCCGAATGGCAGATACGCAGTATTTT. The chain is built from TRBV15 and TRBJ2-3; D remains unclear. CDR3 size: 13 residues. V lost 3 bases and J lost 4, with 8 bases in between. Germline V lookup: CDR1 LNHNV, CDR2 YYDKDF (reference sequence).

V is TRBV12-3 or TRBV12-4 and J is TRBJ2-5; D gene uncertain. The V end was cut by 6 bases, the J end by 0 bases, with 14 bases between. The CDR3 spans 15 residues. CDR3 DNA sequence: TGTGCCAGCAGGCCATCGAGTGGGGACCAAGAGACCCAGTACTTC. It encodes CASRPSSGDQETQYF.

The chain uses TRBV28 and TRBJ2-7; unclear D gene. V lost 4 bases to trimming and J lost 3 bases, with 13 bases between them. This CDR3 comprises 14 residues. Germline V lookup: CDR1 MDHEN, CDR2 SYDVKM. This chain's CDR3 is CASSSVGQNYEQYF. The DNA of the CDR3 is TGTGCCAGCAGTTCAGTAGGGCAGAACTACGAGCAGTACTTC.

As concerns this clonotype: The CDR3 end shows no conserved phenylalanine or tryptophan, and so a read error is likely. The CDR3, as DNA: TGTGCCAGCAGAAGCGGGACAAAGAAAGAGACCCAGTACCTC. Translating it yields CASRSGTKKETQYL. This chain links TRBV6-6 with TRBJ2-5; D perhaps matches TRBD2 (7 bases). Germline values: CDR1 MNHNY, CDR2 SVGAGI (reference sequence). V was shortened by 6 bases and J by 3 bases, with 14 bases between the two germline ends. This CDR3 comprises 14 residues.